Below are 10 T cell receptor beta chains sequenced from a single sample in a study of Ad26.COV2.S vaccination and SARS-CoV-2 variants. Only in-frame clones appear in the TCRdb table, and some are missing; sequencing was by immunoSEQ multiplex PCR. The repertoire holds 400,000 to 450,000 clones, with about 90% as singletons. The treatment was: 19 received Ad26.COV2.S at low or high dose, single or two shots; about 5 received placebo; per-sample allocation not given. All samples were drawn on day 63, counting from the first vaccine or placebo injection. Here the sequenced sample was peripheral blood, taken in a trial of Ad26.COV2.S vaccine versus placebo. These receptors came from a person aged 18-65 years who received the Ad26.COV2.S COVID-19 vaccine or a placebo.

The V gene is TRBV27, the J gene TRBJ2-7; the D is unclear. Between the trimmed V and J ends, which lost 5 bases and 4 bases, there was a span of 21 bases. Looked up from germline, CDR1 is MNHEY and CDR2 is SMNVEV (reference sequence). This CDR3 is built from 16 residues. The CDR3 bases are TGTGCCAGCAGTCCGCCCCATAGTGGCTCGAGGTACGAGCAGTACTTC. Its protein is CASSPPHSGSRYEQYF.

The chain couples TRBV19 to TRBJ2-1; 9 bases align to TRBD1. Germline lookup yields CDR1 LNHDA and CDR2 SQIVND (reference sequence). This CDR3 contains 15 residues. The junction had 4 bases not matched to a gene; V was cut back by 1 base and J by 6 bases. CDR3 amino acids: CASSIGGGQGNEQFF. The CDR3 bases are TGTGCCAGTAGTATAGGAGGGGGACAGGGCAATGAGCAGTTCTTC. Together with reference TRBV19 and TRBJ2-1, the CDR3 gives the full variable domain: DGGITQSPKYLFRKEGQNVTLSCEQNLNHDAMYWYRQDPGQGLRLIYYSQIVNDFQKGDIAEGYSVSREKKESFPLTVTSAQKNPTAFYLCASSIGGGQGNEQFFGPGTRLTVL.

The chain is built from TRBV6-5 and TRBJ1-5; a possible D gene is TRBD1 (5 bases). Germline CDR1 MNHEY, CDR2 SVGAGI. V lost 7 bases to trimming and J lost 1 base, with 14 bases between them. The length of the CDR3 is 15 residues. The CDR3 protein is CASKVGGESNQPQHF. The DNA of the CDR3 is TGTGCCAGCAAGGTCGGAGGGGAGAGCAATCAGCCCCAGCATTTT.

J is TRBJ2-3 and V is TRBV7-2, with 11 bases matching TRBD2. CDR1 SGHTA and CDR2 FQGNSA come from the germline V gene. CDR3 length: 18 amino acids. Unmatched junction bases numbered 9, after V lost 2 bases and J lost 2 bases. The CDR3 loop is CASSLRVSSGGYTDTQYF. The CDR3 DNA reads TGTGCCAGCAGCTTAAGGGTGTCTAGCGGGGGGTACACAGATACGCAGTATTTT.

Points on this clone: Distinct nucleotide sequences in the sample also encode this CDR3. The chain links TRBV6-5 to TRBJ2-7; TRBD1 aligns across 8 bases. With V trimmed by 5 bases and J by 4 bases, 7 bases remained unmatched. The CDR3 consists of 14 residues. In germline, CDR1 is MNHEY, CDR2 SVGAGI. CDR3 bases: TGTGCCAGCAGTCCCGGACAGGGTAGTTACGAGCAGTACTTC. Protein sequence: CASSPGQGSYEQYF.

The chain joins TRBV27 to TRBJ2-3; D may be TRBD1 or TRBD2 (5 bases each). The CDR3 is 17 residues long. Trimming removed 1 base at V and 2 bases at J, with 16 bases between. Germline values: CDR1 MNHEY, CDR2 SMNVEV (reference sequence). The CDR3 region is CASSLLPSQGVTDTQYF. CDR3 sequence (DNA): TGTGCCAGCAGTTTATTGCCCAGCCAGGGAGTCACAGATACGCAGTATTTT.

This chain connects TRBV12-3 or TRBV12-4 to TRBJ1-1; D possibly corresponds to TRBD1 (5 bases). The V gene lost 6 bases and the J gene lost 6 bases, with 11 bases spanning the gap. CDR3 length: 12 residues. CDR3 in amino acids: CASSPGGAEAFF. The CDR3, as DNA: TGTGCCAGCAGCCCGGGGGGGGCTGAAGCTTTCTTT.

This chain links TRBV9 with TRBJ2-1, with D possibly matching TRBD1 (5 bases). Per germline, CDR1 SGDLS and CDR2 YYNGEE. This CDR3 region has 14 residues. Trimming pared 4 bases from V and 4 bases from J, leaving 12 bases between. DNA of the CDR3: TGTGCCAGCAGCCCGCAGACAGTTTACAATGAGCAGTTCTTC. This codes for CASSPQTVYNEQFF. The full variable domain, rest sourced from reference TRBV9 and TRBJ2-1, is DSGVTQTPKHLITATGQRVTLRCSPRSGDLSVYWYQQSLDQGLQFLIQYYNGEERAKGNILERFSAQQFPDLHSELNLSSLELGDSALYFCASSPQTVYNEQFFGPGTRLTVL.

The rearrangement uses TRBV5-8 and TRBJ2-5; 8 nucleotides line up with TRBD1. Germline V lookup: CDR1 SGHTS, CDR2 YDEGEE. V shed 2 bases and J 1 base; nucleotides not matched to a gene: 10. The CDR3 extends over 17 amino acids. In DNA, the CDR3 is TGTGCCAGCAGCTTCCGTTTGGGACAGGCAGCCCAAGAGACCCAGTACTTC. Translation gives CASSFRLGQAAQETQYF.

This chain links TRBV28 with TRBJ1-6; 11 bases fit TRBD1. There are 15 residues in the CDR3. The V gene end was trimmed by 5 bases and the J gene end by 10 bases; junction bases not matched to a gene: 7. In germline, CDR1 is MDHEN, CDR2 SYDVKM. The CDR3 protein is CASSRGTGGASPLHF. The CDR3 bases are TGTGCCAGCAGTCGAGGGACAGGGGGGGCGTCACCCCTCCACTTT.